The 24 T cell receptor beta chains given below trace back to one sample, sequenced in a study of blood T cell repertoires in COVID-19 (dated by TCRdb to the early 2020s). Library construction relied on the immunoSEQ multiplex PCR assay. The clones in this table, taken by TCRdb from immuneACCESS, are in-frame only. Not every clone is retained; where verified, under half of the shortfall comes from an unresolved V gene, and the cause of the rest is unknown. The table for this sample lists roughly 300,000 clones; more than 75% of them were counted only once. The ten largest clonotypes hold about 4% of the sample. The sequenced sample consisted of PBMCs or T cells enriched from blood (not recorded which). The receptors derive from a man aged 25-45 years who had recovered from COVID-19.

The chain recombines TRBV5-5 with TRBJ1-3; TRBD1 is a possible D gene (5 bases). The CDR3 totals 14 residues. Trimming removed 6 bases from V and 4 bases from J, with 14 bases in between. Germline CDR1 reads SGHKS; CDR2 reads YYEKEE (reference sequence). The CDR3 nucleotides are TGTGCCAGCACCGACAGATCTACGGGAAACACCATATATTTT. Translation: CASTDRSTGNTIYF.

The chain couples TRBV27 to TRBJ1-5; D gene unclear. The V end lost 2 bases, the J end lost 7 bases, and 9 bases lay between the germline ends. Germline V gene sequence: CDR1 MNHEY, CDR2 SMNVEV (reference sequence). This CDR3 has 13 residues. In nucleotides, the CDR3 is TGTGCCAGCAGTTTAGCAACGGGGCAGCCCCAGCATTTT. Protein sequence: CASSLATGQPQHF.

V and J are TRBV11-2 and TRBJ1-6; D may be TRBD1 (5 bases). The CDR3 consists of 16 residues. The germline V gene has CDR1 SGHAT and CDR2 FQNNGV. The V gene lost 6 bases and the J gene lost 4 bases, with 16 bases spanning the gap. For the CDR3, the DNA is TGTGCCAGCAGACCAACCGGGACTTCGTATAATTCACCCCTCCACTTT. Protein sequence: CASRPTGTSYNSPLHF.

The chain has TRBV7-6 and TRBJ1-1; D is perhaps TRBD1 (6 bases). This CDR3 is built from 15 residues. V was shortened by 5 bases and J by 6 bases, with 19 bases between the two germline ends. Looked up from germline, CDR1 is SGHVS and CDR2 is FNYEAQ. CDR3 sequence: CASSLNTGRGAEAFF. Written as DNA, the CDR3 is TGTGCCAGCAGCCTTAACACAGGGAGGGGAGCTGAAGCTTTCTTT.

The CDR3 nucleotides are TGTGCCAGCAGCTTAGCGGGGACTAGCGTAGATACGCAGTATTTT. Residues: CASSLAGTSVDTQYF. The rearrangement links TRBV7-9 to TRBJ2-3; 10 nucleotides line up with TRBD2. J gave up 5 bases and V 0 bases, and 2 bases lay outside the gene matches. This CDR3 contains 15 residues. Germline assignment: CDR1 SEHNR and CDR2 FQNEAQ (reference sequence).

V is TRBV7-4 and J is TRBJ1-3; no firm D call. V lost 4 bases and J lost 1, with 17 bases in between. Germline-derived CDR1 and CDR2 are SGHVT and SQSDAQ. The CDR3 runs to 17 residues. The CDR3 nucleotides read TGTGCCAGCAGCTCCACCCGAGTAAGACATTCTGGAAACACCATATATTTT. Its protein is CASSSTRVRHSGNTIYF.

The chain uses TRBV6-4 and TRBJ1-1; TRBD1 is a possible D gene (5 bases). The CDR3 contains 13 residues. V was clipped by 5 bases and J by 4 bases, with 11 bases between them. CDR1 MRHNA and CDR2 SNTAGT come from the germline V gene. CDR3 loop: CASSTAQGTEAFF. CDR3 bases: TGTGCCAGCAGTACAGCCCAGGGCACTGAAGCTTTCTTT.

The chain recombines TRBV24-1 with TRBJ2-5, with D unresolved. This CDR3 contains 13 residues. The V end lost 4 bases, the J end lost 5 bases, and 10 bases lay between the germline ends. Germline CDR1 reads KGHDR; CDR2 reads SFDVKD. In nucleotides, the CDR3 is TGTGCCACCAGTGACCACGCGGAGGAGACCCAGTACTTC. Residues: CATSDHAEETQYF.

The V call is TRBV2, the J call TRBJ2-5; 10 nucleotides align to TRBD1. V shed 5 bases, J shed 5 bases, and the junction held 5 bases outside the gene matches. Germline V gene sequence: CDR1 SNHLY, CDR2 FYNNEI. The CDR3 length is 14 residues. CDR3 coding DNA: TGTGCCAGCAGTTTGACAGGGGGCAAGGAGACCCAGTACTTC. It encodes CASSLTGGKETQYF.

V usage is TRBV3-1 (or the pseudogene TRBV3-2) and J usage is TRBJ2-1, with 10 bases fitting TRBD2. CDR1 and CDR2 from the germline V gene are LGHDT and YNNKEL (reference sequence). CDR3 length: 19 residues. The V segment lost 1 base and the J segment 0 bases; nucleotides outside the gene matches: 9. CDR3 sequence (DNA): TGTGCCAGCAGCCAAGGAAGAGGGGCTAGCGGGAGCTCCTACAATGAGCAGTTCTTC. This codes for CASSQGRGASGSSYNEQFF.

The table lists this clone with a few counts. This chain connects TRBV18 to TRBJ1-1; the D is unclear. The germline V gene encodes CDR1 KGHSH and CDR2 LQKENI. The CDR3 runs 12 residues. V shed 5 bases and J shed 4 bases, with 8 bases lying between them. In nucleotides, the CDR3 is TGTGCCAGCTCATCTATCGGCACTGAAGCTTTCTTT. Translation: CASSSIGTEAFF. Complete variable domain (other parts from reference TRBV18 and TRBJ1-1): NAGVMQNPRHLVRRRGQEARLRCSPMKGHSHVYWYRQLPEEGLKFMVYLQKENIIDESGMPKERFSAEFPKEGPSILRIQQVVRGDSAAYFCASSSIGTEAFFGQGTRLTVV.

This clone was detected only once. The chain recombines TRBV18 with TRBJ2-2, with D maybe TRBD1 (5 bases). Germline V lookup: CDR1 KGHSH, CDR2 LQKENI. The CDR3 length is 15 residues. V was shortened by 5 bases and J by 2 bases, with 12 bases between the two germline ends. CDR3 nucleotides: TGTGCCAGCTCATACAGGTTGGGAAACACCGGGGAGCTGTTTTTT. Its protein is CASSYRLGNTGELFF.

The V gene is TRBV18, the J gene TRBJ2-7; TRBD2 matches 7 bases. This CDR3 is 14 amino acids long. The V gene end was trimmed by 4 bases and the J gene end by 3 bases; junction bases not matched to a gene: 6. CDR1 is KGHSH and CDR2 is LQKENI in the germline V gene. The CDR3 region has the DNA TGTGCCAGCTCACAAAGCAGGGAGGGCTACGAGCAGTACTTC. Amino acid sequence: CASSQSREGYEQYF. Full variable domain (outside the CDR3, taken from reference TRBV18 and TRBJ2-7): NAGVMQNPRHLVRRRGQEARLRCSPMKGHSHVYWYRQLPEEGLKFMVYLQKENIIDESGMPKERFSAEFPKEGPSILRIQQVVRGDSAAYFCASSQSREGYEQYFGPGTRLTVT.

The chain has TRBV3-1 (or the pseudogene TRBV3-2) and TRBJ2-7; TRBD2 aligns across 10 bases. J lost 4 bases, V lost 0 bases, and 9 bases had no gene match. CDR1 is LGHDT, CDR2 YNNKEL, per germline (reference sequence). This CDR3 has 17 amino acids. The CDR3 here is CASSQDRASGGRYEQYF. CDR3 bases: TGTGCCAGCAGCCAAGATAGGGCTAGCGGGGGTCGGTACGAGCAGTACTTC.

This clone came up a few times. The rearrangement links TRBV30 to TRBJ1-2; D remains ambiguous. CDR3 length: 13 residues. Per the germline V gene, CDR1 is GTSNPN and CDR2 is SVGIG (reference sequence). Between the trimmed V and J ends, which lost 0 bases and 2 bases, there was a span of 7 bases. The CDR3 spells CAWSVNRNYGYTF. The DNA for the CDR3 is TGTGCCTGGAGTGTTAACAGAAACTATGGCTACACCTTC.

J is TRBJ2-7 and V is TRBV5-1; D is uncertain. Germline V gives CDR1 SGHRS, CDR2 YFSETQ. V lost 1 base to trimming and J lost 2 bases, with 7 bases between them. This CDR3 contains 13 residues. CDR3: CASSLTETYEQYF. The CDR3 coding sequence is TGCGCCAGCAGCTTGACAGAGACCTACGAGCAGTACTTC.

The V call is TRBV5-1, the J call TRBJ2-7, with 8 bases identical to TRBD1. Trimming at V came to 0 bases and at J to 2 bases, leaving 4 bases not matched to a gene. Germline CDR1 is SGHRS and CDR2 is YFSETQ. The CDR3 extends over 15 amino acids. The CDR3 is CASSLAGQGTYEQYF. The CDR3 region has the DNA TGCGCCAGCAGCTTGGCTGGACAGGGAACCTACGAGCAGTACTTC.

Here the CDR3 DNA reads TGTGCCAGCAGCCCGGACAAGAACTATGGCTACACCTTC. It yields the protein CASSPDKNYGYTF. The rearrangement links TRBV2 to TRBJ1-2, with D possibly matching TRBD1 (5 bases). Germline values: CDR1 SNHLY, CDR2 FYNNEI. V was clipped by 6 bases and J by 2 bases, with 10 bases between them. The CDR3 runs 13 residues.

The genes are TRBV5-4 and TRBJ2-3, with TRBD1 matching over 8 bases. Germline trimming cut 0 bases from V and 4 bases from J; bases unmatched to any gene: 4. The CDR3 loop spans 15 amino acids. CDR1 and CDR2 from the germline V gene are SGHNT and YYREEE (reference sequence). In nucleotides, the CDR3 is TGTGCCAGCAGCTTGGGACCGGACAGGGCAGATACGCAGTATTTT. The encoded protein is CASSLGPDRADTQYF.

The CDR3 DNA reads TGTGCCTGGAGTGGGGGAGGTGGGGAGCCCCAGCATTTT. It is translated as CAWSGGGGEPQHF. The J gene is TRBJ1-5, the V gene TRBV30; D is unresolved. V lost 1 base and J 8 bases, leaving 12 bases between the germline ends. The CDR3 is 13 amino acids. Germline V gene lookup returns CDR1 GTSNPN and CDR2 SVGIG (reference sequence).

This chain connects TRBV5-1 to TRBJ2-3; 9 nucleotides agree with TRBD1. Per germline, CDR1 SGHRS and CDR2 YFSETQ. The CDR3 runs to 15 residues. Trimming removed 2 bases from V and 2 bases from J; junction bases left unmatched: 3. Here the CDR3 DNA reads TGCGCCAGCAGCTTACAGGGGGCTTTCACAGATACGCAGTATTTT. This encodes CASSLQGAFTDTQYF.

This chain links TRBV4-1 with TRBJ2-7, with D perhaps TRBD1 (6 bases). The germline gives CDR1 MGHRA, CDR2 YSYEKL. This CDR3 has 14 residues. Trimming left V 4 bases short and J 3 bases short, with 13 bases between. CDR3 sequence (DNA): TGCGCCAGCAGCCCATGGCAGGGGAGCTACGAGCAGTACTTC. Protein sequence: CASSPWQGSYEQYF.

The V call is TRBV12-3 or TRBV12-4, the J call TRBJ1-2; D is perhaps TRBD1 (6 bases). The CDR3 is 12 amino acids. The V end was cut by 6 bases, the J end by 6 bases, with 11 bases between. In DNA, the CDR3 is TGTGCCAGCAGCTACGACAGGAATGGCTACACCTTC. Its translation is CASSYDRNGYTF.

The gene calls are TRBV27 and TRBJ2-1; 9 bases map to TRBD1. V trimming: 5 bases; J trimming: 7 bases; junction bases outside the gene matches: 6. Germline V CDR1 and CDR2: MNHEY, SMNVEV (reference sequence). This CDR3 contains 14 residues. CDR3 sequence: CASSPGQGYNEQFF. DNA for the CDR3: TGTGCCAGCAGTCCGGGACAGGGTTATAATGAGCAGTTCTTC.